This TCR beta chain was profiled in a study of blood T cells in healthy people across ages. Study findings and constraints: There was no known CMV status for donors, so expanded clonotype changes were possibly confounded. Strongly correlated with naive T cell percentage was TCR beta diversity.

Sample-barcoded 5' priming and a J-beta primer mix drove a second PCR of roughly 6 to 12 cycles. Sequencing of every sample gave 2.5 million or more CDR3-containing paired-end reads. One entry per CDR3 protein results from TCRdb running MiXCR on the 5' RACE reads. The table shows about 1.8 million distinct CDR3 sequences, with 40% to 55% occurring only once. The V end lost 6 bases, the J end lost 3 bases, and 12 bases lay between the germline ends. The CDR3 spans 13 residues. Germline CDR1 SGHVS, CDR2 FNYEAQ. This clonotype has more than one count but fewer than ten. Its cognate antigen is unknown. At least 7 million PBMCs were isolated per sample.

This receptor was obtained from a woman aged 40 to 50 in good health. Sequencing used blood. The chain joins TRBV7-6 to TRBJ2-7; D gene uncertain. CDR3 DNA: TGTGCCAGCAGACCAGCTGGGGTCTACGAGCAGTACTTC. Residues: CASRPAGVYEQYF.